This passage covers 8 T cell receptor beta chains from one sample sequenced in a study of T cell changes during pregnancy in multiple sclerosis. Clones were sequenced by immunoSEQ multiplex PCR, and TCRdb holds only the in-frame ones, with some missing. The sample yields over 50,000 clones, around 90% seen once. Sequencing was performed on peripheral blood, taken in the first trimester of pregnancy. The receptor set was obtained from a female donor in good health, enrolled as a control in a pregnancy study.

This sequence joins TRBV4-1 and TRBJ2-5; 12 nucleotides agree with TRBD2. Germline lookup yields CDR1 MGHRA and CDR2 YSYEKL. CDR3 length: 16 amino acids. J gave up 5 bases and V 3 bases, and 7 bases lay outside the gene matches. The CDR3 reads CASSQGLAGPGETQYF. CDR3 sequence (DNA): TGCGCCAGCAGCCAGGGACTAGCGGGTCCCGGGGAGACCCAGTACTTC.

This sequence joins TRBV5-6 and TRBJ1-3; D remains ambiguous. From germline, CDR1 is SGHDT and CDR2 YYEEEE. The CDR3 extends over 16 amino acids. The V end lost 3 bases, the J end lost 6 bases, and 19 bases lay between the germline ends. CDR3 amino acids: CASSSLVILEENTIYF. In DNA form, the CDR3 reads TGTGCCAGCAGCTCCCTAGTAATACTTGAGGAAAACACCATATATTTT.

This clone was detected only once. This chain uses TRBV5-4 with TRBJ1-1, with 7 bases aligning to TRBD1. The germline gives CDR1 SGHNT, CDR2 YYREEE (reference sequence). After removal of 0 bases from V and 2 bases from J, the junction contained 4 bases not matched to a gene. The CDR3 loop spans 15 amino acids. The CDR3 protein is CASSLVIGGNTEAFF. The CDR3 DNA sequence: TGTGCCAGCAGCTTGGTGATAGGGGGCAACACTGAAGCTTTCTTT.

This clone was detected many times. This chain uses TRBV10-3 with TRBJ2-2; 8 bases map to TRBD1. Looked up from germline, CDR1 is ENHRY and CDR2 is SYGVKD. This CDR3 has 15 amino acids. The J segment lost 1 base and the V segment lost 6 bases, leaving 4 bases of the junction unmatched. CDR3: CAIREQGGNTGELFF. The DNA for the CDR3 is TGTGCCATCAGAGAACAGGGGGGGAACACCGGGGAGCTGTTTTTT.

This clone was detected only a few times. The genes are TRBV30 and TRBJ1-1, with 10 bases fitting TRBD1. The germline V gene encodes CDR1 GTSNPN and CDR2 SVGIG (reference sequence). This CDR3 has 13 amino acids. The V segment lost 3 bases and the J segment 11 bases; nucleotides outside the gene matches: 9. This CDR3 reads CAWSLDRGRGAFF. The CDR3 region has the DNA TGTGCCTGGAGCCTTGACAGGGGGCGAGGCGCTTTCTTT.

The chain is built from TRBV4-1 and TRBJ2-5, with TRBD2 matching 8 bases. Germline values: CDR1 MGHRA, CDR2 YSYEKL. V dropped 0 bases and J dropped 2; count of bases not matched to a gene: 2. This CDR3 contains 15 residues. CDR3 in DNA: TGCGCCAGCAGCCAAGACAGACTAGCGCAAGAGACCCAGTACTTC. Amino acid sequence: CASSQDRLAQETQYF.

V gene TRBV5-1 combines with J gene TRBJ2-2; 10 nucleotides agree with TRBD1. V gave up 2 bases and J gave up 8 bases; unmatched junction bases: 15. Per germline, CDR1 SGHRS and CDR2 YFSETQ. This CDR3 region has 18 residues. The CDR3 region is CASSFRTGGGFGSGELFF. The DNA of the CDR3 is TGCGCCAGCAGCTTTCGGACAGGGGGAGGCTTTGGTTCGGGGGAGCTGTTTTTT.

The chain combines TRBV7-2 with TRBJ2-2; 10 bases match TRBD2. J gave up 4 bases and V 0 bases, and 2 bases lay outside the gene matches. CDR1 is SGHTA, CDR2 FQGNSA, per germline. The CDR3 runs 16 residues. The CDR3 reads CASSLASGGSTGELFF. CDR3 sequence (DNA): TGTGCCAGCAGCTTAGCTAGCGGGGGGTCCACCGGGGAGCTGTTTTTT. The whole variable domain, filled in from reference TRBV7-2 and TRBJ2-2, reads GAGVSQSPSNKVTEKGKDVELRCDPISGHTALYWYRQSLGQGLEFLIYFQGNSAPDKSGLPSDRFSAERTGGSVSTLTIQRTQQEDSAVYLCASSLASGGSTGELFFGEGSRLTVL.